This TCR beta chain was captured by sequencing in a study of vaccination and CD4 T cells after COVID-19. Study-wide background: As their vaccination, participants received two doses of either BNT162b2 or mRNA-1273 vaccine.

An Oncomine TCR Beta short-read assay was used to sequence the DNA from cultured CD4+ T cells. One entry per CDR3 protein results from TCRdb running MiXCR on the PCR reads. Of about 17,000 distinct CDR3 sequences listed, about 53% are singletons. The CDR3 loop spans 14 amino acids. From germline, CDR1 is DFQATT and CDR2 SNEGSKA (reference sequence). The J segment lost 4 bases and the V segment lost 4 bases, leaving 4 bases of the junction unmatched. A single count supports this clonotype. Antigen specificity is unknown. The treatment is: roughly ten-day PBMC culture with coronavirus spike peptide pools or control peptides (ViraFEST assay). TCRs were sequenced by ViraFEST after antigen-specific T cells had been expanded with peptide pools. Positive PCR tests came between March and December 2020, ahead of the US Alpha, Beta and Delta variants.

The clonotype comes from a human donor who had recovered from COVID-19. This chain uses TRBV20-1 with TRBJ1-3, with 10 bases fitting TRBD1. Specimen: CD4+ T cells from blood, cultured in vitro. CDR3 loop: CSATGTGAGNTIYF. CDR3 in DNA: TGCAGTGCTACCGGGACAGGGGCCGGAAACACCATATATTTT.